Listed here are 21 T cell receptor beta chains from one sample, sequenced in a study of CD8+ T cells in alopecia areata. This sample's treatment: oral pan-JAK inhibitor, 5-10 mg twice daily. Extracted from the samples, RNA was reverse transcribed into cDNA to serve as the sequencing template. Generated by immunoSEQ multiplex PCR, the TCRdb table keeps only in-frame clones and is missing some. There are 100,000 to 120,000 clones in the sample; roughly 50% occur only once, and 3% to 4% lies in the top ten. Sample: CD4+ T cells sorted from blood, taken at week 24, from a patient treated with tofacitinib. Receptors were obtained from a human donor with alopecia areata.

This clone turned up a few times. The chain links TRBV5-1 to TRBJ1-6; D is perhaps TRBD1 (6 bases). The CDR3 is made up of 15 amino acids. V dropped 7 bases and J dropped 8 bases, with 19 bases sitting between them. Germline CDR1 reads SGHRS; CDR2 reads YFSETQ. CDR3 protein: CASYQGPGADSPLHF. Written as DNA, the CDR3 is TGCGCCAGCTACCAGGGGCCAGGGGCGGATTCACCCCTCCACTTT.

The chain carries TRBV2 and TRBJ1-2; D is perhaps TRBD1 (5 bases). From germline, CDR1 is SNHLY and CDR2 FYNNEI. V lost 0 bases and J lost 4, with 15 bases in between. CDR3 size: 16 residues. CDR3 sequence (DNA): TGTGCCAGCAGTGAAGCGCTTCGGGGACGACCCTATGGCTACACCTTC. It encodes CASSEALRGRPYGYTF.

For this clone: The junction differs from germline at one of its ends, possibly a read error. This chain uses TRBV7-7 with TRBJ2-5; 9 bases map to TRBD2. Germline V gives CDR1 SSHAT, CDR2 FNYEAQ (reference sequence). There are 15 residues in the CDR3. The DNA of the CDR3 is TGTGCTAGCAGCTTAGGTGCGCTAGCGGGGGAGACCCAGTACTTC. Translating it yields CASSLGALAGETQYF. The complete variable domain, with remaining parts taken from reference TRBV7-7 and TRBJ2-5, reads GAGVSQSPRYKVTKRGQDVTLRCDPISSHATLYWYQQALGQGPEFLTYFNYEAQPDKSGLPSDRFSAERPEGSISTLTIQRTEQRDSAMYRCASSLGALAGETQYFGPGTRLLVL.

CDR3 protein: CASSMAGWNGQPQHF. CDR3 DNA sequence: TGTGCCAGTAGTATGGCAGGGTGGAACGGTCAGCCCCAGCATTTT. V gene TRBV19 combines with J gene TRBJ1-5; D perhaps matches TRBD1 (5 bases). The CDR3 contains 15 residues. Germline CDR1 reads LNHDA; CDR2 reads SQIVND (reference sequence). V lost 3 bases and J lost 6, with 15 bases in between.

The CDR3 sequence: CSVDSQGGYGYTF. The CDR3 bases are TGCAGCGTTGATTCGCAGGGGGGTTATGGCTACACCTTC. The J gene is TRBJ1-2, the V gene TRBV29-1; 7 bases line up with TRBD1. V shed 3 bases, J shed 5 bases, and the junction held 6 bases outside the gene matches. Germline V CDR1 and CDR2: SQVTM, ANQGSEA. This CDR3 contains 13 residues.

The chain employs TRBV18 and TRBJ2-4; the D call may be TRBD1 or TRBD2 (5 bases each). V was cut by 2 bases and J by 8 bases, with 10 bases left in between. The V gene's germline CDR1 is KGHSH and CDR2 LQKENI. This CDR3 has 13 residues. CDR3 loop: CASSPGGIDIQYF. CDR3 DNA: TGTGCCAGCTCACCAGGGGGAATAGACATTCAGTACTTC.

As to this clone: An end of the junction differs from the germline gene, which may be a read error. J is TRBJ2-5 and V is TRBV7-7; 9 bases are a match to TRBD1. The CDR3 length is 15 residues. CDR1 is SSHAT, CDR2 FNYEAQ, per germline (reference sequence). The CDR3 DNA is TGTGCTAGCAGCCTGGAAACAGGGGGCGTTGAGACCCAGTACTTC. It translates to CASSLETGGVETQYF.

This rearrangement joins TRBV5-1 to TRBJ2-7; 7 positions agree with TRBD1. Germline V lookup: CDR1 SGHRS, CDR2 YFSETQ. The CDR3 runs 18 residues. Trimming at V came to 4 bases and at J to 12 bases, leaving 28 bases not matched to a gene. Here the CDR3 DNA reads TGCGCCAGCAGCCGGACAGGTGAAGAGGTCAGTGGACGAATGGGAAGGTACTTC. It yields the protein CASSRTGEEVSGRMGRYF.

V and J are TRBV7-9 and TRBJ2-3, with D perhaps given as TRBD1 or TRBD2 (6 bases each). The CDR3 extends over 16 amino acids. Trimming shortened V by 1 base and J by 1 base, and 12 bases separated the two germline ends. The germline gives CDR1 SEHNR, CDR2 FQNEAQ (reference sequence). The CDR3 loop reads CASSLGGGLGTDTQYF. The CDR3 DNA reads TGTGCCAGCAGCTTAGGTGGGGGGCTCGGCACAGATACGCAGTATTTT.

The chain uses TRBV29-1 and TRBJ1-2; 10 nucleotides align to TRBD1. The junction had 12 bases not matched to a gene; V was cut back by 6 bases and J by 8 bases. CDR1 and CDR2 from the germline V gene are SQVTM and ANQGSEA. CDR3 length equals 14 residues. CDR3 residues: CSVDYRQGARGYTF. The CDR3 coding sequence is TGCAGCGTCGATTACCGACAGGGGGCACGGGGCTACACCTTC.

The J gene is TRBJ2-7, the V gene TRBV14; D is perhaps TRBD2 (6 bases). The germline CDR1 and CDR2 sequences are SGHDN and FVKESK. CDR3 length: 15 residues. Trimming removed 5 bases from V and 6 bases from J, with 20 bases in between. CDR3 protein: CASSGPGLGLSEQYF. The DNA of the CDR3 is TGTGCCAGCAGCGGACCGGGACTGGGATTAAGCGAGCAGTACTTC.

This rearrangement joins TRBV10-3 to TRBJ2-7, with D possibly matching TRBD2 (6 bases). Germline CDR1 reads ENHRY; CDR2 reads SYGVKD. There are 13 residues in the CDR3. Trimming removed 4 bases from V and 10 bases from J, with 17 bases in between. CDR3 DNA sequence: TGTGCCATCAGTGGGAGGGCAGATCTGGTCCAGTACTTC. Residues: CAISGRADLVQYF.

DNA for the CDR3: TGTGCCATCAGCCTGAAGGCCGGTTTCGTCACAGATACGCAGTATTTT. Its translation: CAISLKAGFVTDTQYF. The V call is TRBV10-3, the J call TRBJ2-3, with no clear D. Germline V gene data show CDR1 as ENHRY and CDR2 as SYGVKD. The ends were cut back, 6 bases at V and 2 bases at J, with 18 bases in the middle. This CDR3 region has 16 residues.

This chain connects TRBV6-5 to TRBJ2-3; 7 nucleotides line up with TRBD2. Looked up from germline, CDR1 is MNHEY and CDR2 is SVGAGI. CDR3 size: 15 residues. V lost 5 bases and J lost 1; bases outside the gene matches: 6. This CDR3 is CASSRQRGGTDTQYF. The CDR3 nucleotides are TGTGCCAGCAGTCGGCAGCGGGGTGGCACAGATACGCAGTATTTT.

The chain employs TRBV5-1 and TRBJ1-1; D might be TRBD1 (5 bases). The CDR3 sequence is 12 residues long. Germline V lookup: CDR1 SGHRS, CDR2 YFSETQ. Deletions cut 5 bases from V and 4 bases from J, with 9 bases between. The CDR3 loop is CASRGDGTEAFF. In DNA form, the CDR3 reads TGCGCCAGCAGGGGGGACGGCACTGAAGCTTTCTTT.

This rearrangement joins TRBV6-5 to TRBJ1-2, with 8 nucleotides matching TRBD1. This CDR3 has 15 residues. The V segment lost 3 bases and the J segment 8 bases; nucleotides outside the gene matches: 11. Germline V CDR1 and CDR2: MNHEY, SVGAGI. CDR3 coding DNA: TGTGCCAGCAGTTATCGCGCCCCAGGGGGCGGGGGCTACACCTTC. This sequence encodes CASSYRAPGGGGYTF.

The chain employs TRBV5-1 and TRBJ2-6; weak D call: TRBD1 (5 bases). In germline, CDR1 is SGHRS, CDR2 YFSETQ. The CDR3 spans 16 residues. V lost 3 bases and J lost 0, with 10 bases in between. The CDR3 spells CASSSTQGSGANVLTF. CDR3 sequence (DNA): TGCGCCAGCAGCTCCACCCAGGGCTCTGGGGCCAACGTCCTGACTTTC.

CDR3 DNA sequence: TGTGCCAGCAGCTTAGTCAGACAGGGCTATGGCTACACCTTC. Translating it yields CASSLVRQGYGYTF. The rearrangement uses TRBV7-2 and TRBJ1-2; TRBD1 agrees at 7 bases. The length of the CDR3 is 14 residues. The V gene end was trimmed by 1 base and the J gene end by 4 bases; junction bases not matched to a gene: 3. Germline values: CDR1 SGHTA, CDR2 FQGNSA.

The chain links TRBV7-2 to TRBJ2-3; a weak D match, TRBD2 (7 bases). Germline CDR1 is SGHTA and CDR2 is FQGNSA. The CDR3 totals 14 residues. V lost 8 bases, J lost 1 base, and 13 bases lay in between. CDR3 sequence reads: CASPRGGGTDTQYF. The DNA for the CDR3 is TGTGCCAGCCCCCGAGGGGGGGGCACAGATACGCAGTATTTT.

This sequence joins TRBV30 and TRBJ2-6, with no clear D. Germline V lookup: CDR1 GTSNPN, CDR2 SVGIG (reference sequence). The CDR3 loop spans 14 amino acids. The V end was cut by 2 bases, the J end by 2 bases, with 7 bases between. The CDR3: CAWSRAAGANVLTF. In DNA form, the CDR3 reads TGTGCCTGGAGTCGGGCAGCTGGGGCCAACGTCCTGACTTTC.

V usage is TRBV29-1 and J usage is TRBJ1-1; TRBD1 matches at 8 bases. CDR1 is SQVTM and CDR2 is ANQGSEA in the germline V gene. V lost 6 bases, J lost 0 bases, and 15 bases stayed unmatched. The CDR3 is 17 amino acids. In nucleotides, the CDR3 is TGCAGCGTCGGAACCGGCGCAGGGGGCTTCCTGAACACTGAAGCTTTCTTT. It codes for CSVGTGAGGFLNTEAFF.